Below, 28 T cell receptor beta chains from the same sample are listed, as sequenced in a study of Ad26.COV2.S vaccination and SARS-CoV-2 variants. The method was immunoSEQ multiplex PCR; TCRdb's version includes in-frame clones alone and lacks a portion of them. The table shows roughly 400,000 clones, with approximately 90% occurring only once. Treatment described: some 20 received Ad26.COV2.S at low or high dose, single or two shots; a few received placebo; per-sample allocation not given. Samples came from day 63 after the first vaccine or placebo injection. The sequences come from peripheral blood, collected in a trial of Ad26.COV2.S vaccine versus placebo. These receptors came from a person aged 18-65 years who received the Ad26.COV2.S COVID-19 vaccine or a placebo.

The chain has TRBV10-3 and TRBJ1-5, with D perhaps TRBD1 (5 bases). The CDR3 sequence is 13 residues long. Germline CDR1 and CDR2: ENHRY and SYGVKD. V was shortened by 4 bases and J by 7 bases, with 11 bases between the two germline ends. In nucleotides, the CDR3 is TGTGCCATCAGTGCGCAGGGCGACCAGCCCCAGCATTTT. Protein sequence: CAISAQGDQPQHF.

CDR3: CASSSGTAQFF. CDR3 in DNA: TGTGCCAGCAGCTCCGGGACAGCACAGTTCTTC. J is TRBJ2-1 and V is TRBV6-5; 7 nucleotides match TRBD1. Germline values: CDR1 MNHEY, CDR2 SVGAGI. V lost 6 bases and J lost 13; bases outside the gene matches: 6. The CDR3 is 11 amino acids.

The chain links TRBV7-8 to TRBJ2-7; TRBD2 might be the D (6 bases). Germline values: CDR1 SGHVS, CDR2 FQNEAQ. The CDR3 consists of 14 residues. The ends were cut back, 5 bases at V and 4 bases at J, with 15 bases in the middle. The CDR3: CASSDKGRGYEQYF. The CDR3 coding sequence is TGTGCCAGCAGCGACAAAGGGCGGGGATACGAGCAGTACTTC.

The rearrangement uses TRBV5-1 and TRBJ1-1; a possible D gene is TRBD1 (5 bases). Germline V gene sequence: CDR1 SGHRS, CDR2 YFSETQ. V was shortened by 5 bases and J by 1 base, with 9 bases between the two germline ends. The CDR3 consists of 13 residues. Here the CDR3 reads CASRGVGNTEAFF. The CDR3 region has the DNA TGCGCCAGCAGGGGGGTGGGGAACACTGAAGCTTTCTTT.

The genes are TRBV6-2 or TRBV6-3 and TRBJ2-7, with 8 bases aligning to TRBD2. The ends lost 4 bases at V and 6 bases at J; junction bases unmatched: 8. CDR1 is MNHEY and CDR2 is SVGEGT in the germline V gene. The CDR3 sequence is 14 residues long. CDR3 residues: CASSSLGLAFEQYF. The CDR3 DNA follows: TGTGCCAGCAGTTCCCTTGGACTAGCCTTCGAGCAGTACTTC.

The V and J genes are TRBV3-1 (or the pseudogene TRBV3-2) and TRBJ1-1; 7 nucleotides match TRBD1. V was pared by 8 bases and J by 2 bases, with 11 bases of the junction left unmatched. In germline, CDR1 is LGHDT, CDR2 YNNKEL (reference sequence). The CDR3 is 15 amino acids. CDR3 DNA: TGTGCCAGCCAGTTAGGAGGGGGCGTCAACACTGAAGCTTTCTTT. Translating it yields CASQLGGGVNTEAFF.

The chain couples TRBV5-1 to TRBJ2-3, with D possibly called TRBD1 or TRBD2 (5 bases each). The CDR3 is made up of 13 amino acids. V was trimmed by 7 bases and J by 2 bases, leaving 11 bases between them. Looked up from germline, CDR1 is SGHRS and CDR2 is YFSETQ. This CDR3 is CASGDGLTDTQYF. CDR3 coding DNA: TGCGCCAGCGGGGACGGGCTCACAGATACGCAGTATTTT.

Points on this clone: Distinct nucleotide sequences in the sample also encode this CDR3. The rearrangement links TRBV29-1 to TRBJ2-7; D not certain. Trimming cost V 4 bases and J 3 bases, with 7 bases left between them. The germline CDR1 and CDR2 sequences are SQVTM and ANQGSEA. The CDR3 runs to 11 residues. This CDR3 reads CSVGGDYEQYF. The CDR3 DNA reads TGCAGCGTTGGAGGAGACTACGAGCAGTACTTC.

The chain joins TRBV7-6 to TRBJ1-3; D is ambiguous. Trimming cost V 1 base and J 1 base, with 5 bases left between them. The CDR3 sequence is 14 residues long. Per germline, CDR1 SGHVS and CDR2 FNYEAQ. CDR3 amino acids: CASSLEGSGNTIYF. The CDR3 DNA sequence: TGTGCCAGCAGCTTAGAAGGGTCTGGAAACACCATATATTTT.

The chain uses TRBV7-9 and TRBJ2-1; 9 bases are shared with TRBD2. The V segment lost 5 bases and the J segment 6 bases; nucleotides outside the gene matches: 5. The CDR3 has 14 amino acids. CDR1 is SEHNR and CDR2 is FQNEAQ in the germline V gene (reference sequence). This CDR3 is CASSVQRGVNEQFF. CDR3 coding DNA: TGTGCCAGCAGCGTGCAGCGGGGGGTCAATGAGCAGTTCTTC.

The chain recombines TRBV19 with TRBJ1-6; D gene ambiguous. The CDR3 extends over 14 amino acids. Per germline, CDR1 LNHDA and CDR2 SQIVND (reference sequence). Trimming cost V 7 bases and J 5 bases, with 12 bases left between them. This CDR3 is CASTLQPNNSPLHF. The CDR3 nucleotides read TGTGCCAGTACCTTACAGCCGAATAATTCACCCCTCCACTTT.

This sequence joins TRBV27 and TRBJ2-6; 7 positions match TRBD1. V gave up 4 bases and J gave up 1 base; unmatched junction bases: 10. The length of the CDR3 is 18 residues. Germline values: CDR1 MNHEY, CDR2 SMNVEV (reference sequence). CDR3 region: CASSSPTGRRSGANVLTF. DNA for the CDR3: TGTGCCAGCAGTTCCCCGACAGGGCGGAGGTCTGGGGCCAACGTCCTGACTTTC. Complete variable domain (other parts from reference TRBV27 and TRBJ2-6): EAQVTQNPRYLITVTGKKLTVTCSQNMNHEYMSWYRQDPGLGLRQIYYSMNVEVTDKGDVPEGYKVSRKEKRNFPLILESPSPNQTSLYFCASSSPTGRRSGANVLTFGAGSRLTVL.

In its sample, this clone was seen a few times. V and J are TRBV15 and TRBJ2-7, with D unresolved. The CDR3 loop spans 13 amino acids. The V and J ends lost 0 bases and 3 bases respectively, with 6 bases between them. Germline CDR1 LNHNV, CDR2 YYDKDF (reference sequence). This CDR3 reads CATSRDGVYEQYF. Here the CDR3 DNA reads TGTGCCACCAGCAGAGATGGGGTCTACGAGCAGTACTTC.

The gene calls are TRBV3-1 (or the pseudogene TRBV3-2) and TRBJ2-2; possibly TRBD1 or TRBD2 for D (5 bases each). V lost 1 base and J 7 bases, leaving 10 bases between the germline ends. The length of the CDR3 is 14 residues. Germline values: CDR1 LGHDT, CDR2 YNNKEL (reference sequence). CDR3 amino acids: CASSQAGAGGELFF. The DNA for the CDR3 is TGTGCCAGCAGCCAAGCCGGGGCCGGCGGGGAGCTGTTTTTT.

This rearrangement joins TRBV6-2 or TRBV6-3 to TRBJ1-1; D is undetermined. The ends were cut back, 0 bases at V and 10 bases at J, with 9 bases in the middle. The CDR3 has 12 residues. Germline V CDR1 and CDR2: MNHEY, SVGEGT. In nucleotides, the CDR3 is TGTGCCAGCAGTTACTCAGGTTTGGGAGCTTTCTTT. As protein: CASSYSGLGAFF.

As DNA, the CDR3 is TGTGCCTTATCAACAGCCCGGAATGGCAATCAGCCCCAGCATTTT. Its protein product is CALSTARNGNQPQHF. J is TRBJ1-5 and V is TRBV30; D gene ambiguous. Trimming removed 7 bases at V and 2 bases at J, with 18 bases between. Germline assignment: CDR1 GTSNPN and CDR2 SVGIG (reference sequence). The length of the CDR3 is 15 residues.

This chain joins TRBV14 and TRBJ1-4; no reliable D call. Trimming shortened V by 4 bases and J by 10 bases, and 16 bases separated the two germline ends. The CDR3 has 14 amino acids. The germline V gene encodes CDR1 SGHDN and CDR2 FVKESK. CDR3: CASSLQITDSKLFF. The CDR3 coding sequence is TGTGCCAGCAGCCTCCAAATCACCGACTCAAAACTGTTTTTT. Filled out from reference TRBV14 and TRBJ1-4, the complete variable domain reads EAGVTQFPSHSVIEKGQTVTLRCDPISGHDNLYWYRRVMGKEIKFLLHFVKESKQDESGMPNNRFLAERTGGTYSTLKVQPAELEDSGVYFCASSLQITDSKLFFGSGTQLSVL.

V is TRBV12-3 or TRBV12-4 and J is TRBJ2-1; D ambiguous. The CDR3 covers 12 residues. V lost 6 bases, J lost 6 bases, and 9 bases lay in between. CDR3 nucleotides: TGTGCCAGCAGCAAGAGGATCAATGAGCAGTTCTTC. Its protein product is CASSKRINEQFF.

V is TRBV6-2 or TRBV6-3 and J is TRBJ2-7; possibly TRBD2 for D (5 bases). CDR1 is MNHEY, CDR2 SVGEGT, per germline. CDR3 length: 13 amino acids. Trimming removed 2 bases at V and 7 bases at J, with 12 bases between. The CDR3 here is CASSYRESREQYF. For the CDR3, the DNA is TGTGCCAGCAGTTACAGGGAGTCGCGGGAGCAGTACTTC.

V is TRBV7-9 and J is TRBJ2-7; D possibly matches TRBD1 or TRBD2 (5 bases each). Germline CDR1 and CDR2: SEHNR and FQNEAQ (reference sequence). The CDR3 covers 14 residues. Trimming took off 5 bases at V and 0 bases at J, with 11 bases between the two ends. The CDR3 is CASSPWDGSYEQYF. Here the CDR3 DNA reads TGTGCCAGCAGCCCATGGGACGGCTCCTACGAGCAGTACTTC.

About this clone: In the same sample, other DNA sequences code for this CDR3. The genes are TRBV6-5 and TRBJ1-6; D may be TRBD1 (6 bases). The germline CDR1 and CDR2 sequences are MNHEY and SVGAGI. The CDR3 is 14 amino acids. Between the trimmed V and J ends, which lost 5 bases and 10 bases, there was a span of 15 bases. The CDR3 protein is CASSSGQLNSPLHF. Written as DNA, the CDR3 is TGTGCCAGCAGTAGCGGACAGCTGAACTCACCCCTCCACTTT.

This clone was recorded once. The CDR3 loop is CASGDAGLYSNQPQHF. The CDR3, as DNA: TGTGCCAGCGGGGACGCGGGACTTTATAGCAATCAGCCCCAGCATTTT. This chain joins TRBV27 and TRBJ1-5; the D gene is possibly TRBD1 (5 bases). Deletions cut 8 bases from V and 0 bases from J, with 17 bases between. Germline V lookup: CDR1 MNHEY, CDR2 SMNVEV (reference sequence). The CDR3 has 16 residues.

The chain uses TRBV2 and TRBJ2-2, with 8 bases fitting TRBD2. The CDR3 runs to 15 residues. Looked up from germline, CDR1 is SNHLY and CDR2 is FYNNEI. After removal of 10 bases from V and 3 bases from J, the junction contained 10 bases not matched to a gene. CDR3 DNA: TGTGCCACAGCCCCGGGGGGGTTCGACACCGGGGAGCTGTTTTTT. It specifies CATAPGGFDTGELFF.

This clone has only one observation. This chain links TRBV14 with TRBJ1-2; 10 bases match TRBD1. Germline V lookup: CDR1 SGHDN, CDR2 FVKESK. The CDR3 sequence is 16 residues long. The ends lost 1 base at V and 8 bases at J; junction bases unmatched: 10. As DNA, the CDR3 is TGTGCCAGCAGCCAAGCCTTTCCGGGGACAGGGGAGGGCTACACCTTC. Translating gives CASSQAFPGTGEGYTF.

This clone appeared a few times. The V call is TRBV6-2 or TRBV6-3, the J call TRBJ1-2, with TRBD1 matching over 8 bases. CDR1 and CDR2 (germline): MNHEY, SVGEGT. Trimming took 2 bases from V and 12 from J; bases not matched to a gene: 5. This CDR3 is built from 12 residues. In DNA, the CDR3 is TGTGCCAGCAGTTACCCGGACAGGGCCAACACCTTC. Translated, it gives CASSYPDRANTF.

CDR3 protein: CASSPTSGGGDEQFF. DNA of the CDR3: TGTGCCAGCAGCCCGACTAGCGGGGGGGGCGATGAGCAGTTCTTC. The chain couples TRBV13 to TRBJ2-1; 14 bases line up with TRBD2. The CDR3 has 15 residues. The V gene end was trimmed by 5 bases and the J gene end by 8 bases; junction bases not matched to a gene: 5. The germline V gene has CDR1 PRHDT and CDR2 FYEKMQ (reference sequence).

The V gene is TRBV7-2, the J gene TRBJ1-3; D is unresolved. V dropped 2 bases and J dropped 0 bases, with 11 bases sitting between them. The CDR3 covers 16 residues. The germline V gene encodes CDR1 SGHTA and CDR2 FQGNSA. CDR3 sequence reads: CASSLQLSVSGNTIYF. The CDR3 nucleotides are TGTGCCAGCAGCTTACAATTATCAGTCTCTGGAAACACCATATATTTT.

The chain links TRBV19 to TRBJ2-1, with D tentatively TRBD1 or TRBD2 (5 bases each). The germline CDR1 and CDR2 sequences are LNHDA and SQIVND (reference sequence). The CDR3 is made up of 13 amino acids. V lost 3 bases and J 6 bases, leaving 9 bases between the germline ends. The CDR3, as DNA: TGTGCCAGTAGTATCGGGACCCCCAATGAGCAGTTCTTC. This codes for CASSIGTPNEQFF.